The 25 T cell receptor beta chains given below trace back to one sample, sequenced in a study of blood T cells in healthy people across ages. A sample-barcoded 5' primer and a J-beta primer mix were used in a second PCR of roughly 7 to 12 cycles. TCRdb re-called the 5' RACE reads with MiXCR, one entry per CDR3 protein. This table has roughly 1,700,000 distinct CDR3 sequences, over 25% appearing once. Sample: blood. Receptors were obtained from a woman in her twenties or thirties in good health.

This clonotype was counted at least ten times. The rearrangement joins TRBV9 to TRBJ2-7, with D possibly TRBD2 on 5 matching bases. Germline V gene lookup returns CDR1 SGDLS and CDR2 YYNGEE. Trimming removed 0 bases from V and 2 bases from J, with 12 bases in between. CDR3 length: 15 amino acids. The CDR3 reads CASSVGTSGPYEQYF. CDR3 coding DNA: TGTGCCAGCAGCGTAGGGACTTCGGGTCCCTACGAGCAGTACTTC.

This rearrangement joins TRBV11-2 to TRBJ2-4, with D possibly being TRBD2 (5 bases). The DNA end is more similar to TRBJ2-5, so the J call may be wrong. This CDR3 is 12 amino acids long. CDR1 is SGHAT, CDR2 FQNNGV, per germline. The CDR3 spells CASSTPGETQYF. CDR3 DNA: TGTGCCAGCAGCACCCCGGGGGAGACCCAGTACTTC.

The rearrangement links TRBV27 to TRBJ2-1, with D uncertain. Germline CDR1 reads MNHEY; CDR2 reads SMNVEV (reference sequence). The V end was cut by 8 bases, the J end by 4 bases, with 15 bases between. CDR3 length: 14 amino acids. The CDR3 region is CASGPGALYNEQFF. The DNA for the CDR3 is TGTGCCAGCGGCCCCGGCGCTCTATACAATGAGCAGTTCTTC.

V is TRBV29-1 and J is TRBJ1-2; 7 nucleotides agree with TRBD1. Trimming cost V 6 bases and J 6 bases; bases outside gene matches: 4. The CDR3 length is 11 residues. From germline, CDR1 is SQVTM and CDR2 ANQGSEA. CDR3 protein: CSVSGGDGYTF. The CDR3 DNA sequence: TGCAGCGTCTCAGGGGGGGATGGCTACACCTTC.

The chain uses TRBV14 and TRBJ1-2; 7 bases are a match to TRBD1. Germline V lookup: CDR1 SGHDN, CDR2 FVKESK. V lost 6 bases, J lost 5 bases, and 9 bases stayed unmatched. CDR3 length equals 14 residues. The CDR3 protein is CASSPGQSFYGYTF. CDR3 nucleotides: TGTGCCAGCAGTCCGGGACAGTCGTTTTATGGCTACACCTTC.

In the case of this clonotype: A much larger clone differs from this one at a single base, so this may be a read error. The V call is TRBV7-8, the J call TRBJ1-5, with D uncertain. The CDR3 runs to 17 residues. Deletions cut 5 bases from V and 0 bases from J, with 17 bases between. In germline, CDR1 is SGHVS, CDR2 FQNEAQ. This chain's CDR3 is CASSKWIGSNSNQPQHF. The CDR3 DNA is TGTGCCAGCAGCAAATGGATAGGGAGCAATAGCAATCAGCCCCAGCATTTT.

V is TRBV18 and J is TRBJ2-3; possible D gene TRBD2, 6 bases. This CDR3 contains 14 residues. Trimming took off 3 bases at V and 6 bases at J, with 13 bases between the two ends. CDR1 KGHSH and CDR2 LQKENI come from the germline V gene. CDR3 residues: CASSPNAGSDTQYF. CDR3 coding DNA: TGTGCCAGCTCACCTAATGCGGGATCCGATACGCAGTATTTT.

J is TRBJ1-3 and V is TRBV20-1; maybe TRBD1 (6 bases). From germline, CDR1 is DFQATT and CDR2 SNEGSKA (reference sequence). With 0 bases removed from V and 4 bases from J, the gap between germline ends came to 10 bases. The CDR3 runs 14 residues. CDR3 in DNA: TGCAGTGCTAGAGATGCAGGGGACGGAAACACCATATATTTT. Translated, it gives CSARDAGDGNTIYF.

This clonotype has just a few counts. CDR3 loop: CSARDWGGNTGELFF. CDR3 nucleotides: TGCAGTGCTAGAGATTGGGGGGGAAACACCGGGGAGCTGTTTTTT. The chain uses TRBV20-1 and TRBJ2-2; TRBD2 aligns across 7 bases. This CDR3 spans 15 amino acids. The germline V gene has CDR1 DFQATT and CDR2 SNEGSKA (reference sequence). The J segment lost 2 bases and the V segment lost 0 bases, leaving 3 bases of the junction unmatched.

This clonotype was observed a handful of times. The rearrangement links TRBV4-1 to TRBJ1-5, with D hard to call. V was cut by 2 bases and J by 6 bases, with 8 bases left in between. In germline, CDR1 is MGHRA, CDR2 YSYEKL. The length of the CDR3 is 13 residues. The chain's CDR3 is CASSQTLSQPQHF. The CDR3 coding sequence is TGCGCCAGCAGCCAAACACTTAGTCAGCCCCAGCATTTT.

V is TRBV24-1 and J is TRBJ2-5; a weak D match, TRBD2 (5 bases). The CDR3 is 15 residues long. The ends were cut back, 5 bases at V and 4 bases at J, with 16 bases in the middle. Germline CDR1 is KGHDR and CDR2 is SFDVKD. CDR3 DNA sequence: TGTGCCACCAGTGGACTAACGGTCCCTCCAGAGACCCAGTACTTC. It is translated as CATSGLTVPPETQYF.

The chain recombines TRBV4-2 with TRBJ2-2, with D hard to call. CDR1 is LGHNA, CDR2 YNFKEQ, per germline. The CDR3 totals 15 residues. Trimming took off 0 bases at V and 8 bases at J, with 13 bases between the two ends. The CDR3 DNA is TGTGCCAGCAGCCAAGACCCCGTGGCAAGTGGGGAGCTGTTTTTT. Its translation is CASSQDPVASGELFF.

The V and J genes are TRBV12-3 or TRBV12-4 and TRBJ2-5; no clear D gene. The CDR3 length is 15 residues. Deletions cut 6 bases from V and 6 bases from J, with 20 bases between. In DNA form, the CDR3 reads TGTGCCAGCAGCTTGAACAGCGACCAGGCGAAGACCCAGTACTTC. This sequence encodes CASSLNSDQAKTQYF.

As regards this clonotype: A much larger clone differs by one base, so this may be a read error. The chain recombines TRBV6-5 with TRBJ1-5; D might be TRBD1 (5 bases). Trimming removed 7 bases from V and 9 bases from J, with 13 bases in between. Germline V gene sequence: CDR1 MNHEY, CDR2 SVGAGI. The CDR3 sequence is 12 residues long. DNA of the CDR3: TGTGCCAGCAAAAATAGGGGTCGGCCCCAGCATTTT. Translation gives CASKNRGRPQHF.

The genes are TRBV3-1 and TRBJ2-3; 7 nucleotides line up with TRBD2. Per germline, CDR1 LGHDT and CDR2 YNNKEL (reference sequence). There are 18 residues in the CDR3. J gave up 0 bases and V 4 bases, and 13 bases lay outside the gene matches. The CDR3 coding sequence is TGTGCCAGCAGCCCAGATCCTCGACTAGCCGCTAGCACAGATACGCAGTATTTT. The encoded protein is CASSPDPRLAASTDTQYF.

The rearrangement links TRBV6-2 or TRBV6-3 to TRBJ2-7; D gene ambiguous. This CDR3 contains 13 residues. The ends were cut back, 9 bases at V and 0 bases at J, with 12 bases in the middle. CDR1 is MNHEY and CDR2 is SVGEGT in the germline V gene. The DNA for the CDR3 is TGTGCCAGTGCCCCCGGGCACTCCTACGAGCAGTACTTC. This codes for CASAPGHSYEQYF.

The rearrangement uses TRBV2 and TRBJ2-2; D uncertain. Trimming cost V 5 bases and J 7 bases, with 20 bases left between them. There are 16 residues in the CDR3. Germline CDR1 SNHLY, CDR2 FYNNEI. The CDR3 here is CASSWDGSLVGGELFF. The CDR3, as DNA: TGTGCCAGCAGTTGGGATGGTTCCTTGGTTGGCGGGGAGCTGTTTTTT.

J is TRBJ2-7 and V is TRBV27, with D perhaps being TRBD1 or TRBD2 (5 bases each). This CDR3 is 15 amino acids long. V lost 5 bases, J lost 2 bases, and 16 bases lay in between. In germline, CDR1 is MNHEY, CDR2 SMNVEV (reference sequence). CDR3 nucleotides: TGTGCCAGCAGTCCGGGGACCTCTCCAGCCTACGAGCAGTACTTC. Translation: CASSPGTSPAYEQYF.

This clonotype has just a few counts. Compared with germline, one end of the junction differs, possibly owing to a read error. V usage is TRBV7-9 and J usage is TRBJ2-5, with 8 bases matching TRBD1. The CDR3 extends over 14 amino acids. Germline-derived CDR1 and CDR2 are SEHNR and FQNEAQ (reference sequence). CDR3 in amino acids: CAGSRLTGGETQYF. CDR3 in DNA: TGTGCCGGCAGCCGACTTACAGGGGGAGAGACCCAGTACTTC.

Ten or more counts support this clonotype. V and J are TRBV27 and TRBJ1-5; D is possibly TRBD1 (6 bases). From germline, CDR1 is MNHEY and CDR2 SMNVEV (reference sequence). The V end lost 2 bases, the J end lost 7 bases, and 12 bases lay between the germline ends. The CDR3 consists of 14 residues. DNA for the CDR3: TGTGCCAGCAGTTTACAGGGGCCGAGACAGCCCCAGCATTTT. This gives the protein CASSLQGPRQPQHF.

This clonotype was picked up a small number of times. CDR3 amino acids: CSVEFPLKNTEAFF. The CDR3 coding sequence is TGCAGCGTTGAATTCCCCCTAAAGAACACTGAAGCTTTCTTT. The chain joins TRBV29-1 to TRBJ1-1; D unclear. Germline lookup yields CDR1 SQVTM and CDR2 ANQGSEA. The V end was cut by 2 bases, the J end by 1 base, with 11 bases between. This CDR3 has 14 residues.

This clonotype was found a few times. The DNA for the CDR3 is TGCAGCGTTGATAGACTAGCGGGAGAGCTTGCTAGCACAGATACGCAGTATTTT. Translation gives CSVDRLAGELASTDTQYF. V and J are TRBV29-1 and TRBJ2-3; the match to TRBD2 covers 12 bases. V gave up 3 bases and J gave up 0 bases; unmatched junction bases: 10. The CDR3 contains 18 residues. Looked up from germline, CDR1 is SQVTM and CDR2 is ANQGSEA.

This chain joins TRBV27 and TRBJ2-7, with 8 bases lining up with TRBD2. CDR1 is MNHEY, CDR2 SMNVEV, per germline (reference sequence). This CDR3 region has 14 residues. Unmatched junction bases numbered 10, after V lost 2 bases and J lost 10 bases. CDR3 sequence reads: CASSLGLAGGAQYF. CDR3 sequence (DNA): TGTGCCAGCAGTTTAGGATTGGCCGGGGGGGCCCAGTACTTC.

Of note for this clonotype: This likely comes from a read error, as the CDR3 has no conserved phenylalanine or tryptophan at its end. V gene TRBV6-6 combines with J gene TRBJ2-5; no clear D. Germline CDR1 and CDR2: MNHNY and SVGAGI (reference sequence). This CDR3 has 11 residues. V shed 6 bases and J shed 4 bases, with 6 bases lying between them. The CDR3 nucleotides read TGTGCCAGCAGCCCCGGAGAGACCCAGTACCTC. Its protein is CASSPGETQYL.

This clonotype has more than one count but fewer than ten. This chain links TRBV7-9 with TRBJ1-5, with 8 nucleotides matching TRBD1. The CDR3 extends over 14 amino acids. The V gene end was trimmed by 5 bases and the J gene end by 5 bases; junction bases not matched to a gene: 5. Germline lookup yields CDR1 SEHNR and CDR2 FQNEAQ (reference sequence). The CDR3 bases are TGTGCCAGCAGCCGGGGGACAGGTCATCAGCCCCAGCATTTT. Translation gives CASSRGTGHQPQHF.